This T cell receptor (beta chain) stems from a study of T cells in Graves' hyperthyroidism and ophthalmopathy. Across the whole study: Initial diagnosis, before any treatment, was when peripheral blood was collected.

TCR beta CDR3 sequences were amplified from RNA transcripts. First-round RT-PCR with HTBI primers amplified the TCR CDR3 region. MiXCR, applied by TCRdb to the multiplex PCR reads, yields one record per CDR3 protein. The table lists about 710,000 distinct CDR3 sequences, roughly 17% of them singletons, with approximately 8.4% in the top ten. In regard to this clonotype: Germline is not matched at one junction end, which may reflect a read error.

Germline V CDR1 and CDR2: SNHLY, FYNNEI. The CDR3 loop spans 10 amino acids. Sequenced: blood. The source of this sequence is a man aged 18 to 29 with Graves' hyperthyroidism. The chain couples TRBV2 to TRBJ2-7; TRBD1 might be the D (6 bases). The CDR3 loop reads CASGGSTILF. As DNA, the CDR3 is TGTGCCAGCGGGGGCTCTACCATTCTGTTC.